This record looks at one T cell receptor (beta chain) sequence and its context. The junction departs from germline at one end; a sequencing error may be responsible. The repertoire was sequenced with immunoSEQ multiplex PCR; TCRdb's copy has only in-frame clones and lacks some. This table lists some 37,000 clones. The data belong to a study of T cells in women clearing cervical HPV infection. Specimen: blood buffy coat. The source is a woman aged 18-69 years with a cervical HPV16 infection that either progressed to CIN3+ or cleared (not recorded which).

The sequenced part of the CDR3 DNA is TGCGCCAGCAGCCAGGCCGGACGGGGGTTGGGTTCACCC. Its protein is CASSQAGRGLGSP. The CDR3 in its entirety is CASSQAGRGLGSPLHF. This rearrangement joins TRBV4-2 to TRBJ1-6; a possible D gene is TRBD1 (5 bases). The read ends 3 residues early relative to the CDR3; the germline J gene fills the gap. CDR1 and CDR2 (germline): LGHNA, YNFKEQ. The CDR3 runs 16 residues.